Included here is one T cell receptor (beta chain) sequence, with context. This record belongs to a study of blood T cell repertoires in COVID-19. About the study: Italy, Spain and the United States were the sources of the convalescent and acute COVID-19 samples. From T cells, B-cell-depleted T cells, or PBMCs came the material, which was cDNA or gDNA.

V was cut by 6 bases and J by 7 bases, with 21 bases left in between. This CDR3 has 14 residues. Germline-derived CDR1 and CDR2 are SQVTM and ANQGSEA. As originally analysed: Nucleated cell number was recorded as an estimate derived from reference gene primer amplification. Some clones are missing from TCRdb's copy, which holds only in-frame ones; the method was immunoSEQ multiplex PCR. The V and J calls and clone size were taken over from that table, and D and trimming were inferred from the DNA. The profile shows approximately 240,000 clones, approximately 86% of them singletons. V gene TRBV29-1 combines with J gene TRBJ1-2; D unresolved. Sequenced sample: peripheral blood. The sequence derives from an elderly woman with active or convalescent COVID-19. The CDR3: CSVGNNGALGGYTF. The CDR3 bases are TGCAGCGTCGGGAACAACGGAGCTTTGGGTGGCTACACCTTC.